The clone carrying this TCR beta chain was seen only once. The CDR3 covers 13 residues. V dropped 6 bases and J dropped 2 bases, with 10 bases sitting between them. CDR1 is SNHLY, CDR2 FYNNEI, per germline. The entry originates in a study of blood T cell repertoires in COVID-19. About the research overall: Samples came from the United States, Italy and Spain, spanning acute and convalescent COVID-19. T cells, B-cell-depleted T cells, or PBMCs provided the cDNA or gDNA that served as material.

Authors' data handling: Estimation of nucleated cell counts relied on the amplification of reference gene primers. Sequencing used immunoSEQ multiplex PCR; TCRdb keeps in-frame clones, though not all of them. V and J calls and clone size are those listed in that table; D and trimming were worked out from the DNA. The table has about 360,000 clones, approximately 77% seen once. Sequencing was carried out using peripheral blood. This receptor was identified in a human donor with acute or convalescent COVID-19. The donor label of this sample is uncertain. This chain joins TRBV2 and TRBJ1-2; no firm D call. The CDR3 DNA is TGTGCCAGCAGCGCCGCAGGCAACTATGGCTACACCTTC. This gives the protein CASSAAGNYGYTF.